These 27 T cell receptor beta chains originate from one sample sequenced in a study of blood T cells in healthy people across ages. With a J-beta primer mix and a sample-barcoded 5' primer, a second PCR ran about 6 to 11 cycles. TCRdb redid the calling of the 5' RACE reads with MiXCR, one entry per CDR3 protein. The repertoire holds 700,000 to 1,000,000 distinct CDR3 sequences, with 44% as singletons. Material for sequencing was blood. The receptors originated from a man in his 60s in good health.

As to this clonotype: One junction end disagrees with the germline gene, perhaps due to a read error. CDR3 in amino acids: CTSSLGQRLTNIQYF. As DNA, the CDR3 is TGTACCAGCAGTCTGGGACAGCGATTAACAAACATTCAGTACTTC. The chain combines TRBV12-3 or TRBV12-4 with TRBJ2-4; 7 bases line up with TRBD1. The CDR3 extends over 15 amino acids.

This clonotype was seen ten or more times. The chain combines TRBV20-1 with TRBJ1-2; perhaps TRBD1 as D (6 bases). Per the germline V gene, CDR1 is DFQATT and CDR2 is SNEGSKA (reference sequence). V lost 2 bases and J lost 7, with 14 bases in between. CDR3 size: 13 residues. The CDR3 here is CSARITGTGGYTF. The CDR3 coding sequence is TGCAGTGCTAGAATCACAGGGACGGGTGGCTACACCTTC.

V usage is TRBV11-2 and J usage is TRBJ2-3; D might be TRBD2 (5 bases). The germline V and J ends were trimmed by 5 bases and 7 bases, with 10 bases remaining between them. This CDR3 is 12 amino acids long. Germline lookup yields CDR1 SGHAT and CDR2 FQNNGV. CDR3 residues: CASSAEGHTQYF. The CDR3 DNA sequence: TGTGCCAGCAGCGCAGAGGGTCATACGCAGTATTTT.

This clonotype was counted only a few times. The chain recombines TRBV6-5 with TRBJ1-1; D call uncertain. Germline CDR1 reads MNHEY; CDR2 reads SVGAGI. This CDR3 has 16 amino acids. V shed 7 bases and J shed 5 bases, with 23 bases lying between them. The CDR3 region has the DNA TGTGCCAGCATCCCCGCACCTTTTACACGTGTTACTGAAGCTTTCTTT. As protein: CASIPAPFTRVTEAFF.

The V and J genes are TRBV3-1 and TRBJ2-7; tentatively, D is TRBD2 (5 bases). CDR3 size: 16 residues. V was trimmed by 0 bases and J by 0 bases, leaving 12 bases between them. The germline gives CDR1 LGHDT, CDR2 YNNKEL (reference sequence). CDR3 in amino acids: CASSQEAEVGSYEQYF. The DNA for the CDR3 is TGTGCCAGCAGCCAAGAGGCGGAGGTGGGCTCCTACGAGCAGTACTTC.

The chain has TRBV2 and TRBJ2-1; 7 bases agree with TRBD2. The V gene's germline CDR1 is SNHLY and CDR2 FYNNEI. The CDR3 spans 16 residues. The V segment lost 4 bases and the J segment 10 bases; nucleotides outside the gene matches: 16. The CDR3 reads CASSALSGKPNWEQFF. The CDR3 bases are TGTGCCAGCAGTGCCCTGAGCGGGAAACCTAATTGGGAGCAGTTCTTC.

As regards this clonotype: One end of the junction does not line up with germline, which may come from a read error. The rearrangement links TRBV7-2 to TRBJ2-7; no clear D. Looked up from germline, CDR1 is SGHTA and CDR2 is FQGNSA. The CDR3 totals 11 residues. In DNA form, the CDR3 reads TGTGCCGGCAGCTTCTACAATGAGCAGTACTTC. This encodes CAGSFYNEQYF.

The V and J genes are TRBV7-9 and TRBJ1-1, with D unclear. The CDR3 is made up of 11 amino acids. CDR1 is SEHNR, CDR2 FQNEAQ, per germline (reference sequence). Between the trimmed V and J ends, which lost 6 bases and 6 bases, there was a span of 8 bases. CDR3 protein: CASSFGAEAFF. CDR3 sequence (DNA): TGTGCCAGCAGTTTTGGGGCTGAAGCTTTCTTT.

CDR3 sequence reads: CASSLAGGEQFF. The CDR3 region has the DNA TGTGCCAGCAGCTTAGCGGGGGGTGAGCAGTTCTTC. This sequence joins TRBV7-2 and TRBJ2-1; D may be TRBD2 (6 bases). This CDR3 spans 12 amino acids. Trimming took off 0 bases at V and 9 bases at J, with 6 bases between the two ends. Germline CDR1 SGHTA, CDR2 FQGNSA.

This clonotype was found a few times. The chain recombines TRBV20-1 with TRBJ2-7; 11 bases map to TRBD2. Germline V gene lookup returns CDR1 DFQATT and CDR2 SNEGSKA (reference sequence). The CDR3 contains 13 residues. Unmatched junction bases numbered 5, after V lost 6 bases and J lost 4 bases. The CDR3 sequence: CSALTSGGYEQYF. Here the CDR3 DNA reads TGCAGTGCACTAACTAGCGGGGGTTACGAGCAGTACTTC.

In DNA, the CDR3 is TGTGCCTGGAGTCATTCAGGGCGCTCCTACGAGCAGTACTTC. This sequence encodes CAWSHSGRSYEQYF. This rearrangement joins TRBV30 to TRBJ2-7, with D possibly TRBD1 on 5 matching bases. The CDR3 runs 14 residues. Trimming stripped 2 bases from V and 0 bases from J, with 11 bases between. Per the germline V gene, CDR1 is GTSNPN and CDR2 is SVGIG (reference sequence).

This clonotype showed up just a few times. This chain joins TRBV2 and TRBJ1-5, with 7 bases fitting TRBD1. There are 14 residues in the CDR3. The V and J ends lost 5 bases and 6 bases, in that order; junction bases with no gene match: 7. Germline CDR1 reads SNHLY; CDR2 reads FYNNEI. In nucleotides, the CDR3 is TGTGCCAGCAGTCGACAGGGAGTAGGTCAGCCCCAGCATTTT. Its translation is CASSRQGVGQPQHF.

J is TRBJ2-5 and V is TRBV7-2, with 14 bases identical to TRBD2. The J call is in doubt because the DNA end fits TRBJ2-1 better. Germline CDR1 is SGHTA and CDR2 is FQGNSA. The CDR3 loop spans 17 amino acids. The CDR3 nucleotides are TGTGCCAGCAGCTACCGGACTAGCGGGGGGTACCAAGAGACCCAGTTCTTC. It yields the protein CASSYRTSGGYQETQFF.

The chain carries TRBV27 and TRBJ1-5, with unresolved D. Looked up from germline, CDR1 is MNHEY and CDR2 is SMNVEV (reference sequence). Trimming removed 4 bases from V and 0 bases from J, with 13 bases in between. The CDR3 spans 16 residues. CDR3 region: CASSSVAADSNQPQHF. Here the CDR3 DNA reads TGTGCCAGCAGTTCTGTTGCTGCGGATAGCAATCAGCCCCAGCATTTT.

The rearrangement joins TRBV29-1 to TRBJ2-1; a weak D match, TRBD2 (5 bases). This CDR3 spans 15 amino acids. Germline CDR1 SQVTM, CDR2 ANQGSEA. Trimming took 4 bases from V and 2 from J, leaving 15 bases between them. The chain's CDR3 is CSVGGGTGTYNEQFF. The CDR3 bases are TGCAGCGTTGGAGGAGGAACGGGTACCTACAATGAGCAGTTCTTC.

This clonotype was seen more than once but under ten times. V usage is TRBV7-2 and J usage is TRBJ1-6; D possibly corresponds to TRBD1 (5 bases). Trimming took off 5 bases at V and 11 bases at J, with 10 bases between the two ends. Germline CDR1 and CDR2: SGHTA and FQGNSA. The CDR3 is 12 residues long. CDR3 loop: CASSPGTAPLHF. The DNA of the CDR3 is TGTGCCAGCAGCCCCGGGACCGCACCCCTCCACTTT.

The V gene is TRBV6-6, the J gene TRBJ1-1, with 10 bases identical to TRBD1. From germline, CDR1 is MNHNY and CDR2 SVGAGI (reference sequence). V trimming: 7 bases; J trimming: 6 bases; junction bases outside the gene matches: 8. CDR3 length: 14 residues. The CDR3 DNA reads TGTGCCAGCACTGGGACAGGGGCCGGGGCTGAAGCTTTCTTT. Protein: CASTGTGAGAEAFF.

This clonotype was found a few times. The chain recombines TRBV20-1 with TRBJ2-3; D tentatively reads TRBD1 or TRBD2 (5 bases each). This CDR3 contains 14 residues. Germline values: CDR1 DFQATT, CDR2 SNEGSKA (reference sequence). Trimming stripped 0 bases from V and 4 bases from J, with 11 bases between. DNA of the CDR3: TGCAGTGCTAGAGATGGGGCTAGCTCAGATACGCAGTATTTT. Translated, it gives CSARDGASSDTQYF.

This clonotype has only a few counts. The chain recombines TRBV6-2 or TRBV6-3 with TRBJ2-2; 11 bases map to TRBD1. CDR1 MNHEY and CDR2 SVGEGT come from the germline V gene. The CDR3 is made up of 18 amino acids. Trimming at V came to 6 bases and at J to 0 bases, leaving 9 bases not matched to a gene. CDR3 bases: TGTGCCAGCAGCCCGTGGACAGGGGGCGTTTCGAACACCGGGGAGCTGTTTTTT. Protein product: CASSPWTGGVSNTGELFF.

In this sample, this clonotype turned up many times. V usage is TRBV27 and J usage is TRBJ2-5, with D unclear. The CDR3 runs 13 residues. The ends were cut back, 7 bases at V and 4 bases at J, with 13 bases in the middle. Germline-derived CDR1 and CDR2 are MNHEY and SMNVEV (reference sequence). As DNA, the CDR3 is TGTGCCAGCACCCGGGCCCTGGGAGAGACCCAGTACTTC. This codes for CASTRALGETQYF.

This clonotype was seen only a few times. The rearrangement links TRBV20-1 to TRBJ2-7; 8 nucleotides match TRBD2. CDR1 and CDR2 (germline): DFQATT, SNEGSKA (reference sequence). V was pared by 5 bases and J by 0 bases, with 3 bases of the junction left unmatched. CDR3 length: 13 amino acids. CDR3: CSAQRGTSYEQYF. CDR3 DNA sequence: TGCAGTGCTCAGCGGGGGACCTCCTACGAGCAGTACTTC.

Details on this clonotype: This could be a read error, since a much larger clone is one nucleotide away. The chain employs TRBV29-1 and TRBJ2-7; D is perhaps TRBD1 (7 bases). The CDR3 spans 13 residues. Germline CDR1 and CDR2: SQVTM and ANQGSEA. Between the trimmed V and J ends, which lost 3 bases and 5 bases, there was a span of 14 bases. CDR3 in DNA: TGCAGCGTTGACCCAGGGGGGAGCGACGAGCAGTACTTC. This codes for CSVDPGGSDEQYF.

The rearrangement links TRBV6-6 to TRBJ1-2, with D possibly being TRBD1 (5 bases). Trimming removed 0 bases from V and 7 bases from J, with 15 bases in between. The CDR3 contains 15 residues. Germline assignment: CDR1 MNHNY and CDR2 SVGAGI (reference sequence). Written as DNA, the CDR3 is TGTGCCAGCAGTTACTCACGGGACCCCGTGGGTGGCTACACCTTC. Its translation is CASSYSRDPVGGYTF.

This rearrangement joins TRBV4-3 to TRBJ2-3; 10 nucleotides line up with TRBD2. The CDR3 extends over 16 amino acids. Trimming removed 3 bases from V and 5 bases from J; junction bases left unmatched: 8. CDR1 is LGHNA and CDR2 is YSLEER in the germline V gene. The CDR3 loop is CASSHGPAGGQDTQYF. The CDR3 DNA is TGCGCCAGCAGCCATGGGCCAGCGGGGGGGCAAGATACGCAGTATTTT.

This clonotype has a count of ten or more. The CDR3 DNA reads TGTGCCAGCAGCTTGGGGGGGGCCACAGATACGCAGTATTTT. Translating it yields CASSLGGATDTQYF. This rearrangement joins TRBV7-3 to TRBJ2-3, with a tentative D call TRBD2 (7 bases). Germline V CDR1 and CDR2: SGHTA, FQGTGA. Trimming removed 3 bases at V and 2 bases at J, with 9 bases between. This CDR3 is 14 amino acids long. Full variable domain (missing parts from reference TRBV7-3 and TRBJ2-3): GAGVSQTPSNKVTEKGKYVELRCDPISGHTALYWYRQSLGQGPEFLIYFQGTGAADDSGLPNDRFFAVRPEGSVSTLKIQRTERGDSAVYLCASSLGGATDTQYFGPGTRLTVL.

This sequence joins TRBV6-5 and TRBJ2-7; a weak D match, TRBD1 (6 bases). Between the trimmed V and J ends, which lost 5 bases and 2 bases, there was a span of 16 bases. Germline V gene data show CDR1 as MNHEY and CDR2 as SVGAGI. The CDR3 has 15 amino acids. As DNA, the CDR3 is TGTGCCAGCAGTCAGCCCGGCAGGGGCGCCTACGAGCAGTACTTC. Translating gives CASSQPGRGAYEQYF.

V is TRBV5-1 and J is TRBJ2-3, with TRBD2 identical over 9 bases. CDR3 length: 16 amino acids. The V gene end was trimmed by 2 bases and the J gene end by 2 bases; junction bases not matched to a gene: 6. CDR1 is SGHRS, CDR2 YFSETQ, per germline. CDR3 region: CASSLTSGGTTDTQYF. DNA of the CDR3: TGCGCCAGCAGCTTAACCAGCGGGGGGACCACAGATACGCAGTATTTT.